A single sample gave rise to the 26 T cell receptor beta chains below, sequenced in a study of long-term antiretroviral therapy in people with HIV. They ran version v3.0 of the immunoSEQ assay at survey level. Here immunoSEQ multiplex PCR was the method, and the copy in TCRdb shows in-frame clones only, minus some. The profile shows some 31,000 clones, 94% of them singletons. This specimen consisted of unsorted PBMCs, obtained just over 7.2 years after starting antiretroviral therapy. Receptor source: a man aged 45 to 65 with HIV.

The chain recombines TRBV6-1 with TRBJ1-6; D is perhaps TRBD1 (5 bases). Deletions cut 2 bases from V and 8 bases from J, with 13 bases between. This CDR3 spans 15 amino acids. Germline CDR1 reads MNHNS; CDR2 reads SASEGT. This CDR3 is CASSESGGLDSPLHF. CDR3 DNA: TGTGCCAGCAGTGAATCTGGGGGATTAGATTCACCCCTCCACTTT.

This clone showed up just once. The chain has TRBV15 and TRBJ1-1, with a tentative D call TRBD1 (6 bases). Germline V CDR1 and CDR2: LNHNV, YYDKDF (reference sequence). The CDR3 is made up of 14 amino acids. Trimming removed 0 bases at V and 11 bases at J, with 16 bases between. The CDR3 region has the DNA TGTGCCACCAGCAGAGATGGCGGGGGCGGAATGGCTTTCTTT. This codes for CATSRDGGGGMAFF.

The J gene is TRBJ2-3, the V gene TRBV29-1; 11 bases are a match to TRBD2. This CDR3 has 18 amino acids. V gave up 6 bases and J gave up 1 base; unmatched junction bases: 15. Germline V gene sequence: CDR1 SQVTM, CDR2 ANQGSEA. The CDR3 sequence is CSVTGGPVTSGGTDTQYF. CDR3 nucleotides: TGCAGCGTAACAGGGGGCCCAGTGACTAGCGGGGGCACAGATACGCAGTATTTT.

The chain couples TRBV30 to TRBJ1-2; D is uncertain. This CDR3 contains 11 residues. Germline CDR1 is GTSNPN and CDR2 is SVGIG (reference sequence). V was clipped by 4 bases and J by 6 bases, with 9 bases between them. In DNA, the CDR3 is TGTGCCTGGAAGGGAGCCGATGGCTACACCTTC. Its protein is CAWKGADGYTF.

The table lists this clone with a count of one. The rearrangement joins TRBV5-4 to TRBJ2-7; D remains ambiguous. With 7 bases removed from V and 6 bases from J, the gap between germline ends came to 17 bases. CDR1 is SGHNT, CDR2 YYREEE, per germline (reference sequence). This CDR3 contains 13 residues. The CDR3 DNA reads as TGTGCCAGCCGGATGGACCCCCTCTCCGAGCAGTACTTC. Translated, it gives CASRMDPLSEQYF.

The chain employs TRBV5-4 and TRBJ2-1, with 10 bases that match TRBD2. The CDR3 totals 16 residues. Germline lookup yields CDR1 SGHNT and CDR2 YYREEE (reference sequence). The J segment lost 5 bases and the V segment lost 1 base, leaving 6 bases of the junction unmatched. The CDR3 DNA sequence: TGTGCCAGCAGCTTGTTTAGCGGGGGGTCCCACAATGAGCAGTTCTTC. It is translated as CASSLFSGGSHNEQFF.

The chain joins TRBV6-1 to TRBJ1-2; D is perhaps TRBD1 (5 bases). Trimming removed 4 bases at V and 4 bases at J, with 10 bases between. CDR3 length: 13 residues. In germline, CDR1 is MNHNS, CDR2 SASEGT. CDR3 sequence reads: CASSAGYGYGYTF. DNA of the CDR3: TGTGCCAGCAGTGCAGGGTACGGCTATGGCTACACCTTC.

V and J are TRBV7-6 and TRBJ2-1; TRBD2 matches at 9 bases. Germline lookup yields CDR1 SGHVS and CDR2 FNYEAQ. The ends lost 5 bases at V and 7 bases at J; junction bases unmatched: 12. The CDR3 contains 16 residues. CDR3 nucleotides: TGTGCCAGCAGCCCGACCCCGGCGGGGGGGTGGAATGAGCAGTTCTTC. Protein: CASSPTPAGGWNEQFF.

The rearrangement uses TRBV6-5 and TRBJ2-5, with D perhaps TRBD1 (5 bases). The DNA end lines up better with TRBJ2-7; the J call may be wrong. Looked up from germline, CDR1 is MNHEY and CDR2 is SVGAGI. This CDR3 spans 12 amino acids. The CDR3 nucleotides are TGTGCCAGCAGTTACAGGGGCCACGAGCAGTACTTC. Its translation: CASSYRGHEQYF.

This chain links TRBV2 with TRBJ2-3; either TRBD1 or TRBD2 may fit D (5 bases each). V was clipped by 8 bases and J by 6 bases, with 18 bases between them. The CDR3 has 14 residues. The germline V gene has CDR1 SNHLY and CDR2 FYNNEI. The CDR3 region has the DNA TGTGCCAGCGGACCTGGGACGGACGGCGATACGCAGTATTTT. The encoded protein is CASGPGTDGDTQYF.

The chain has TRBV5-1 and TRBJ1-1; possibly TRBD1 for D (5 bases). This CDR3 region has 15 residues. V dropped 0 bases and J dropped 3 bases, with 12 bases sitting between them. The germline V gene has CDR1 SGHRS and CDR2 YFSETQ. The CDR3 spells CASSLGAGAYTEAFF. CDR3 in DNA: TGCGCCAGCAGCTTGGGTGCTGGGGCATACACTGAAGCTTTCTTT.

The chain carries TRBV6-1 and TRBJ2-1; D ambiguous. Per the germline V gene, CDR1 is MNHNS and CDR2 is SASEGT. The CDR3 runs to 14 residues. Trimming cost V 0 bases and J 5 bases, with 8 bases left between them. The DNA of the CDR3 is TGTGCCAGCAGTGAAGCCTCGGCAGACAATGAGCAGTTCTTC. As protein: CASSEASADNEQFF.

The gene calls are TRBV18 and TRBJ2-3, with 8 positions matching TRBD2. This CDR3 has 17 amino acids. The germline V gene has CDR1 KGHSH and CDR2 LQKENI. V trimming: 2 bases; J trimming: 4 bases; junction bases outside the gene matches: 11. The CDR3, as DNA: TGTGCCAGCTCACCAACGCTAGCGGGTCTTCAGGCAGATACGCAGTATTTT. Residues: CASSPTLAGLQADTQYF.

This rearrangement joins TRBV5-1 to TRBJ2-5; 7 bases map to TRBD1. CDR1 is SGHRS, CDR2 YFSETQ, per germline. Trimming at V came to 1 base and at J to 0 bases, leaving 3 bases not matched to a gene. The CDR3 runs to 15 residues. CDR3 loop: CASSLNRGYQETQYF. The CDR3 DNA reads TGCGCCAGCAGCTTGAACAGGGGATACCAAGAGACCCAGTACTTC.

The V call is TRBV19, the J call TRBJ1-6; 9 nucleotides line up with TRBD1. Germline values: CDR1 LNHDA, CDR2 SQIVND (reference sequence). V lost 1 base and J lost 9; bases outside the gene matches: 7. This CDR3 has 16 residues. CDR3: CASSIGAGTGISPLHF. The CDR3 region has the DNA TGTGCCAGTAGTATAGGCGCCGGGACAGGGATTTCACCCCTCCACTTT.

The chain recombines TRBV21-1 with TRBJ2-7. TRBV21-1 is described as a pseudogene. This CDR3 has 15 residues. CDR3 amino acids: CASSKEGGTAYEQYF. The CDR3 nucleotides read TGTGCCAGCAGCAAAGAGGGAGGGACAGCCTACGAGCAGTACTTC.

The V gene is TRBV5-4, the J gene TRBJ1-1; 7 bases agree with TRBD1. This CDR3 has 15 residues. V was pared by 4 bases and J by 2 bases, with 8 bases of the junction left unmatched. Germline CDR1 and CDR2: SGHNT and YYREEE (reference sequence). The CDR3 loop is CASSPVKGANTEAFF. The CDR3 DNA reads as TGTGCCAGCAGCCCCGTAAAGGGGGCTAACACTGAAGCTTTCTTT.

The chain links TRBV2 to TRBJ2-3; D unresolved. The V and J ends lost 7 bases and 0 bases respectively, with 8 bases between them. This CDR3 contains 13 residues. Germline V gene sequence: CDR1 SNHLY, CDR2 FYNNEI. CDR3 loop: CASKGPSTDTQYF. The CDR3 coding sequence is TGTGCCAGCAAAGGCCCTAGCACAGATACGCAGTATTTT. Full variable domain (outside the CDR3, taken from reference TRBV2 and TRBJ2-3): EPEVTQTPSHQVTQMGQEVILRCVPISNHLYFYWYRQILGQKVEFLVSFYNNEISEKSEIFDDQFSVERPDGSNFTLKIRSTKLEDSAMYFCASKGPSTDTQYFGPGTRLTVL.

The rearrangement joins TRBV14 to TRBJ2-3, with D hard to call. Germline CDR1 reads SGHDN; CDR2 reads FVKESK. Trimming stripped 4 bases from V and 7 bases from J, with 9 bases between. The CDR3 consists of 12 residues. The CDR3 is CASSLLRHTQYF. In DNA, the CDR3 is TGTGCCAGCAGCCTCCTCAGGCATACGCAGTATTTT.

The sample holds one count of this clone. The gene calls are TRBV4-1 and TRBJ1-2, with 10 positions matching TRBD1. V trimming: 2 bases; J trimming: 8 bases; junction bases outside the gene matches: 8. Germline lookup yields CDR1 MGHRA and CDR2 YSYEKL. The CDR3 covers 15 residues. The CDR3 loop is CASSQPRQGAGGYTF. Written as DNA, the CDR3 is TGCGCCAGCAGCCAACCCAGACAGGGGGCGGGCGGCTACACCTTC.

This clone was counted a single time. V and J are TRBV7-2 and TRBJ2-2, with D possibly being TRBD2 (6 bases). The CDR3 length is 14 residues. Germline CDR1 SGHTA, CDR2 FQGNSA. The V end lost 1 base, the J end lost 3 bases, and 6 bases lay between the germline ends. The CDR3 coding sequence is TGTGCCAGCAGCTTAGGGAGGGACACCGGGGAGCTGTTTTTT. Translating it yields CASSLGRDTGELFF.

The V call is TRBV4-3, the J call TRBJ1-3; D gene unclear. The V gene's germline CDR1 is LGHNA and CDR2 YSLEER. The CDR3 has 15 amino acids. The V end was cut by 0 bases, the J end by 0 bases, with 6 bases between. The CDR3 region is CASSQDPNSGNTIYF. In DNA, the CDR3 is TGCGCCAGCAGCCAAGATCCTAACTCTGGAAACACCATATATTTT.

In DNA, the CDR3 is TGTGCCAGCAGCTTGGGGCCAACCTACGAGCAGTACTTC. Its protein product is CASSLGPTYEQYF. The chain employs TRBV5-6 and TRBJ2-7; D is uncertain. The CDR3 consists of 13 residues. V was trimmed by 0 bases and J by 2 bases, leaving 6 bases between them. Germline CDR1 is SGHDT and CDR2 is YYEEEE. The entire variable domain, with the rest obtained from reference TRBV5-6 and TRBJ2-7, is as follows: DAGVTQSPTHLIKTRGQQVTLRCSPKSGHDTVSWYQQALGQGPQFIFQYYEEEERQRGNFPDRFSGHQFPNYSSELNVNALLLGDSALYLCASSLGPTYEQYFGPGTRLTVT.

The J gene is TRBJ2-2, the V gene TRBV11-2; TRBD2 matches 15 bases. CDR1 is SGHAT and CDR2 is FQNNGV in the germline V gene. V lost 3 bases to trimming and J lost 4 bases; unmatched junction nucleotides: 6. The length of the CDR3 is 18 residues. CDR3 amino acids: CASSLPGLAGGLTGELFF. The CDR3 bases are TGTGCCAGCAGCTTGCCTGGACTAGCGGGGGGGCTCACCGGGGAGCTGTTTTTT.

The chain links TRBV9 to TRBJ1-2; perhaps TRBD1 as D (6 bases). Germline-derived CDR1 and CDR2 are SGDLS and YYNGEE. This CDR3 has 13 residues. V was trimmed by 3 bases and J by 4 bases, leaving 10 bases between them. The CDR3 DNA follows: TGTGCCAGCAGCGGGGGGGCGGGCTATGGCTACACCTTC. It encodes CASSGGAGYGYTF.

CDR3 sequence reads: CASSTRAGFSNQPQHF. Here the CDR3 DNA reads TGTGCCAGTAGTACCCGGGCGGGATTTAGCAATCAGCCCCAGCATTTT. The chain employs TRBV19 and TRBJ1-5; D is ambiguous. The germline V and J ends were trimmed by 4 bases and 0 bases, with 13 bases remaining between them. The germline V gene has CDR1 LNHDA and CDR2 SQIVND (reference sequence). The CDR3 consists of 16 residues.